This T cell receptor (beta chain) was sequenced for a study of blood T cell repertoires in COVID-19. Turning to the study itself: Sites in the United States, Italy and Spain provided acute and convalescent COVID-19 samples.

Original data processing: Researchers report that nucleated cell counts were estimated from reference gene primer amplification. Method: immunoSEQ multiplex PCR; TCRdb's copy keeps in-frame clones and lacks some. The D gene and trimming were derived from the DNA, and the V and J assignments and clone size from that table. The profile shows around 250,000 clones, 80% to 90% of them singletons. Participants, roughly 18 to 90 years old, spanned under 30 US areas. Allocation to cohorts depended on clinical history reported by the participants. This TCR came from a woman aged 45-65 years who had recovered from COVID-19. The sequenced material came from PBMCs or T cells enriched from blood (not recorded which).

CDR3 sequence: CAISGGQSSNQPQHF. CDR3 in DNA: TGTGCCATCAGCGGGGGACAGTCATCCAATCAGCCCCAGCATTTT. The chain joins TRBV10-3 to TRBJ1-5; 7 bases match TRBD1. Germline CDR1 reads ENHRY; CDR2 reads SYGVKD. The CDR3 is made up of 15 amino acids. V was clipped by 6 bases and J by 3 bases; unmatched bases: 8.